This TCR beta chain originates from a study of T cell repertoires and HLA-DP antigens. Turning to the study itself: Donors were two male and one female, aged 18-to-29 to 60-to-69.

With respect to this clone: Its antigen is currently unknown.

Sequencing used immunoSEQ multiplex PCR; TCRdb keeps in-frame clones, though not all of them. In the table there are about 73,000 clones, around 80% of which are singletons. Overall study results and limits: Total CD4+ responders were stimulated by HeLa antigen-presenting cells.

The sequenced material came from CD4+ T cells from PBMCs. The source is a man in his sixties in good health and CMV-seronegative.

CDR3 in amino acids: CAWSRDPGIYGYTF. CDR3 coding DNA: TGTGCCTGGAGTAGGGACCCTGGGATTTATGGCTACACCTTC. The rearrangement links TRBV30 to TRBJ1-2, with a tentative D call TRBD1 (5 bases). The CDR3 contains 14 residues. CDR1 is GTSNPN, CDR2 SVGIG, per germline (reference sequence). The V end lost 2 bases, the J end lost 5 bases, and 15 bases lay between the germline ends.